This T cell receptor (beta chain) was obtained from a study of blood T cells in healthy people across ages (dated by TCRdb to between 2014 and 2017). The study in broad terms: In model experiments, template switching captured about one uniquely barcoded TCR beta cDNA molecule for every two T cells. Using deep sequencing normalized with unique cDNA molecular identifiers, the study measured how TCR beta repertoire diversity changes with age. Four age groups were formed from the donors: young (average approximately 17 years), middle-aged (approximately 39), aged (approximately 60) and long-lived (about 80). Donors of different ages were randomly distributed across sequencing lanes to avoid experimental bias. The study analyzed two additional independent replicas of 1 million unique cDNA reads from the same blood draw for two donors, one aged 18 to 30 and one aged 80 or older.

The paper as a whole reports these results and caveats: Compared with the aged group, the long-lived group had more naive CD4+ T cells, fewer expanded clones and increased TCR diversity, a pattern suggesting age selection. Estimates of total diversity based on one million sequenced T cells were considered lower bounds and underestimates. Donor CMV infection status was unknown, potentially confounding age-related changes in expanded clonotypes. Bulk unsorted PBMC profiling prevented conclusive comparison of naive and antigen-experienced compartments. The percentage of naive T cells measured by flow cytometry correlated strongly with observed TCR beta diversity. Observed TCR beta diversity per million T cells fell roughly linearly with age, and a significant reduction was already apparent by age approximately 40.

Library creation used 5' RACE. The sequencer was an Illumina HiSeq 2500. The second PCR ran for roughly 7 to 11 cycles and used a J-beta primer mix along with a sample-barcoded 5' primer. A template-switch 5' adaptor carrying 12 random nucleotides introduced a unique molecular identifier onto each TCR beta cDNA molecule. At least 2.5 million CDR3-containing paired-end reads were obtained from each sample. First-strand cDNA synthesis was performed from all RNA using the Mint cDNA synthesis kit, with priming by a TRBC-specific oligonucleotide. Following uracil-DNA glycosylase treatment, all cDNA underwent a first 18-cycle PCR with the universal primers M1SS and BC2_uni_R. On the study's bioinformatics: For normalization, 1 million high-quality reads, each with a distinct molecular identifier, were randomly selected from each sample. Reads with shared molecular identifiers were discarded instead of being binned into consensus sequences. CDR3 identification, clonotype clustering and error correction used MiTCR with a Q25 quality threshold and the strictest error-elimination algorithm. A nonparametric unseen species model with Euler transformation was used to estimate lower-bound total TCR beta diversity. The public reads were reprocessed in TCRdb via fastp at Q25 and MiXCR, keeping in-frame beta chains. Under each unique CDR3 protein, matching rows form one entry showing the most common genes and DNA. Clone size and V and J calls follow TCRdb, not the original study. For this sample the table gives hundreds of thousands of distinct CDR3 sequences, of which roughly 60% were detected only once. In total, the top ten clones hold around 22% of the sample.

Systemically healthy Caucasian individuals from Russia, around 39 in total and aged roughly 6 to 100 years, were included as donors. Each donor gave about 9.7 milliliters of peripheral blood, drawn into EDTA-treated Vacutainer tubes. Ficoll-Paque density-gradient centrifugation was used to isolate PBMCs, with at least 6.5 million per sample. Trizol reagent was used to extract total RNA from PBMCs, with at least 5 micrograms per sample. For every donor, an aliquot of PBMCs went through flow cytometry to measure the percentages of naive CD45RAhigh/CD27high T cells. The germline V gene (reference sequence) sets CDR1 to DFQATT and CDR2 to SNEGSKA. Counted from cysteine to phenylalanine, this CDR3 has 17 amino acids. Of the read, only the CDR3 DNA is kept; its 51 bases are in frame from base 1. A word on this clonotype: Its antigen target is currently unknown. One end of the junction fails to match germline, which may point to a read error.

Sequencing was performed on blood. The clonotype was recovered from a man aged 30-40 years in good health. The chain joins TRBV20-1 to TRBJ2-3; TRBD2 fits 12 bases in the junction. The nucleotides are TGCAGTGCTATCACCTCGACTAGCGGGGGACACACAGATGCGCAGTATTTT. It codes for CSAITSTSGGHTDAQYF.